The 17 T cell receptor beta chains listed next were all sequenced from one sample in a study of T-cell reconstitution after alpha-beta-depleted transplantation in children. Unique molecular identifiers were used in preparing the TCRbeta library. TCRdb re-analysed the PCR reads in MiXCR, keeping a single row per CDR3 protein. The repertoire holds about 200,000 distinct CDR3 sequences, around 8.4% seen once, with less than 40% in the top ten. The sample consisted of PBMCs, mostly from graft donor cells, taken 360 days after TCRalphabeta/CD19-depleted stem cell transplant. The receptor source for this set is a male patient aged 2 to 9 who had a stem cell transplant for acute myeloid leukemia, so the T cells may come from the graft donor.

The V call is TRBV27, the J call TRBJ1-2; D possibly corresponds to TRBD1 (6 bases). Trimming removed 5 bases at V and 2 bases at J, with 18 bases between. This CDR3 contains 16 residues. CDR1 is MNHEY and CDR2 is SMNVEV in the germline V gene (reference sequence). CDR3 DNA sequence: TGTGCCAGCAGTCCCCTCGGGACATCATGGAACTATGGCTACACCTTC. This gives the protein CASSPLGTSWNYGYTF.

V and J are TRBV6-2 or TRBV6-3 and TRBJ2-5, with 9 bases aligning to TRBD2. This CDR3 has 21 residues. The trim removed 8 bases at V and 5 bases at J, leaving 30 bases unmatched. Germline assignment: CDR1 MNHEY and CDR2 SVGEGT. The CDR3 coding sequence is TGTGCCAGCGGAGAGTTCGGGAGATCGAGCGGGAGGTTCCTCCCCCGGGAGACCCAGTACTTC. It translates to CASGEFGRSSGRFLPRETQYF.

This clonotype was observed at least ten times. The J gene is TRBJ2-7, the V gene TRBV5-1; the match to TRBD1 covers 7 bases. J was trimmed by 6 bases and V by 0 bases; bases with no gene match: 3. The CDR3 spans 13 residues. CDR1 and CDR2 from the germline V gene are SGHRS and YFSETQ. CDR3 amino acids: CASSLEGGGEQYF. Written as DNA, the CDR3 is TGCGCCAGCAGCTTGGAAGGGGGCGGCGAGCAGTACTTC.

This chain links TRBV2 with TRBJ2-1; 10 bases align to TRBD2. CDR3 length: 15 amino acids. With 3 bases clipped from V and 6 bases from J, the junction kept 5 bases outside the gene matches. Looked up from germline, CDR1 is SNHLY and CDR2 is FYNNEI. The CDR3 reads CASSDEREGPNEQFF. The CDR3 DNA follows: TGTGCCAGCAGTGATGAGCGGGAGGGCCCCAATGAGCAGTTCTTC.

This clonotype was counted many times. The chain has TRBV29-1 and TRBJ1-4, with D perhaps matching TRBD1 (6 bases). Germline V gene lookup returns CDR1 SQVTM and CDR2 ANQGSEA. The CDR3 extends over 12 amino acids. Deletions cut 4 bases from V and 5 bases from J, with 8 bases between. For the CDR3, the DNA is TGCAGCGTTGCCGGGGGCAATGAAAAACTGTTTTTT. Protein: CSVAGGNEKLFF. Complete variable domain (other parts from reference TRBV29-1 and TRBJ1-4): SAVISQKPSRDICQRGTSLTIQCQVDSQVTMMFWYRQQPGQSLTLIATANQGSEATYESGFVIDKFPISRPNLTFSTLTVSNMSPEDSSIYLCSVAGGNEKLFFGSGTQLSVL.

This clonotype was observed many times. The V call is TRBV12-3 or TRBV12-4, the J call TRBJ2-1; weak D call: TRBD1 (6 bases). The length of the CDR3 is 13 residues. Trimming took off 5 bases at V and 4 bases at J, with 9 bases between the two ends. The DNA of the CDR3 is TGTGCCAGCAGTCCGGACAGATACAATGAGCAGTTCTTC. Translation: CASSPDRYNEQFF.

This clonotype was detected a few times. Here the CDR3 reads CASSQGQGIEQYF. CDR3 DNA: TGTGCCAGTTCACAGGGGCAAGGGATCGAGCAGTACTTC. The chain employs TRBV12-3 or TRBV12-4 and TRBJ2-7; 7 nucleotides line up with TRBD1. The length of the CDR3 is 13 residues. Trimming cost V 9 bases and J 6 bases; bases outside gene matches: 11.

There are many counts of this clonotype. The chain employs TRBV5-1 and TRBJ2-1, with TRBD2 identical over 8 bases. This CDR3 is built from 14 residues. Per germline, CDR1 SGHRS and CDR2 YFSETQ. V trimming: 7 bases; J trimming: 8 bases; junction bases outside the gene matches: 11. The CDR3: CASYLAGRFDEQFF. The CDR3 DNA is TGCGCCAGCTATTTAGCGGGGAGGTTCGATGAGCAGTTCTTC.

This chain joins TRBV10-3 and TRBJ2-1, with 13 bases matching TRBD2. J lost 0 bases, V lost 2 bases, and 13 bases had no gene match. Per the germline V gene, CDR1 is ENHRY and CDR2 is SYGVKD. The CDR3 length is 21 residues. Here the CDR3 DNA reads TGTGCCATCAGTGAGACACGGACTAGCGGGAGTCTTTGGAGCTCCTACAATGAGCAGTTCTTC. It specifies CAISETRTSGSLWSSYNEQFF.

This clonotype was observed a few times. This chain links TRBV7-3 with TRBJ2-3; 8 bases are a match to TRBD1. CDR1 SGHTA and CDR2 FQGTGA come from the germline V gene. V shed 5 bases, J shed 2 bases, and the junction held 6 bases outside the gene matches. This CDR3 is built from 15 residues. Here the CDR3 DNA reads TGTGCCAGCAGCCCGGACAGGGAGGACACAGATACGCAGTATTTT. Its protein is CASSPDREDTDTQYF.

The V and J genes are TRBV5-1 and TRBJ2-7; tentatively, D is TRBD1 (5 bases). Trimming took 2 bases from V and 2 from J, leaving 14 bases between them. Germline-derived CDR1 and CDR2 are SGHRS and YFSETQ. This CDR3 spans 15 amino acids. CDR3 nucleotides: TGCGCCAGCAGCTTCCTGACAGCGACCGCCTACGAGCAGTACTTC. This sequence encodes CASSFLTATAYEQYF.

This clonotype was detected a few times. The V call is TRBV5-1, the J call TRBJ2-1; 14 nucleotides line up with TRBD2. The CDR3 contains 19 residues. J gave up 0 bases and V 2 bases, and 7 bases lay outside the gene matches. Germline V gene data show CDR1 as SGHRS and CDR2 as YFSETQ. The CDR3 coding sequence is TGCGCCAGCAGCTTCGGGACTAGCGGGAGTACAGCCTCCTACAATGAGCAGTTCTTC. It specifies CASSFGTSGSTASYNEQFF.

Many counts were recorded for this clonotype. For the CDR3, the DNA is TGTGCCAGCAGTTCTCAGCCCGGGGAGCTGTTTTTT. Translated, it gives CASSSQPGELFF. The chain recombines TRBV12-3 or TRBV12-4 with TRBJ2-2; no reliable D call. The CDR3 totals 12 residues. V was shortened by 4 bases and J by 6 bases, with 6 bases between the two germline ends.

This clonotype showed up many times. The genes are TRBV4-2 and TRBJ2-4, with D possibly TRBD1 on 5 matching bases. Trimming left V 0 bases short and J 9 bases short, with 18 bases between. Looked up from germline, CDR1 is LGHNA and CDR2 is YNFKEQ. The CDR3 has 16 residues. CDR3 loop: CASSQEKGQGVGIQYF. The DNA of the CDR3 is TGTGCCAGCAGCCAAGAGAAAGGCCAGGGCGTCGGCATTCAGTACTTC.

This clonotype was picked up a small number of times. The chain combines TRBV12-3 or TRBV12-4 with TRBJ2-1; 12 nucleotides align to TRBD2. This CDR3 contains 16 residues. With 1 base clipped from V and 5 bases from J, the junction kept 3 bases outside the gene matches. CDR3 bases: TGTGCCAGCAGTTTAGTAGGACTAGCGGGGCACAATGAGCAGTTCTTC. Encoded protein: CASSLVGLAGHNEQFF.

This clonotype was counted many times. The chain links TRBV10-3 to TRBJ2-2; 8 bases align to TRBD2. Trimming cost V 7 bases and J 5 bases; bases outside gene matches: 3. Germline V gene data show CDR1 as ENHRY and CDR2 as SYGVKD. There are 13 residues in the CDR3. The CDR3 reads CAIKGGGTGELFF. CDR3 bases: TGTGCCATCAAAGGCGGGGGGACCGGGGAGCTGTTTTTT.

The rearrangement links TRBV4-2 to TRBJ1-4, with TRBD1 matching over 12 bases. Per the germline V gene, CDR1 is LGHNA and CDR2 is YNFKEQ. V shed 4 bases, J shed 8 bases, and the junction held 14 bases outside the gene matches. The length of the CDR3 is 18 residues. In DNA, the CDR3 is TGTGCCAGCAGCCCCGGGACAGGGGGCGCGTTGGGAATGGAAAAACTGTTTTTT. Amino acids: CASSPGTGGALGMEKLFF.